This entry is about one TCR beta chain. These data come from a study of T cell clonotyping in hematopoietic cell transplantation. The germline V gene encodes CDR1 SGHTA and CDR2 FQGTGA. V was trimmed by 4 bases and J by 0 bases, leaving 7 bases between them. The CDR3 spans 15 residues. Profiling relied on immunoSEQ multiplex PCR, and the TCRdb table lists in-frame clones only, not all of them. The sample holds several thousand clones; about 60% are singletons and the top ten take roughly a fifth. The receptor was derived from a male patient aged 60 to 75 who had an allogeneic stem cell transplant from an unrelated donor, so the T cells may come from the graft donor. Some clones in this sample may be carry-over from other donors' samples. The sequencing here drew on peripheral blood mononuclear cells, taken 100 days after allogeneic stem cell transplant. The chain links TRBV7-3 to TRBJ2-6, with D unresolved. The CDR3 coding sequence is TGTGCCAGCAGCTCGGTTATCTCTGGGGCCAACGTCCTGACTTTC. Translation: CASSSVISGANVLTF.